The T cell receptor (beta chain) under discussion was sequenced for a study of blood T cell repertoires in COVID-19. Study-level background: Researchers got acute and convalescent COVID-19 samples from the United States, Italy and Spain. PBMCs, B-cell-depleted T cells, or T cells provided the cDNA or gDNA that made up the material.

There are 16 residues in the CDR3. CDR1 is MDHEN, CDR2 SYDVKM, per germline. V was pared by 3 bases and J by 0 bases, with 12 bases between. As handled by the study authors: Estimates of nucleated cell counts were drawn from the amplification of reference gene primers. Only in-frame clones appear in the TCRdb table, and some are missing; sequencing was by immunoSEQ multiplex PCR. V, J and clone size are those of that table, while D and trimming were read from the DNA. The sample has about 190,000 clones, about nine tenths seen once. The sequence derives from a man in his thirties or forties with acute or convalescent COVID-19. The sample consisted of peripheral blood. The gene calls are TRBV28 and TRBJ2-4; D not certain. The CDR3 DNA reads as TGTGCCAGCAGTTTGAAAGGAGCACTAGCCAAAAACATTCAGTACTTC. Its translation is CASSLKGALAKNIQYF.